What follows describes a single T cell receptor (beta chain). The sample belongs to a study of blood T cell repertoires in COVID-19. The CDR3 extends over 12 amino acids. Trimming shortened V by 2 bases and J by 6 bases, and 7 bases separated the two germline ends. Germline V gives CDR1 LGHNT, CDR2 FRNRAP. TCRdb's copy holds only in-frame clones and misses some; the assay was immunoSEQ multiplex PCR. The data hold some 240,000 clones, with 75% to 85% observed a single time. The V call is TRBV12-5, the J call TRBJ1-2, with TRBD1 as a possible D gene (6 bases). What was sequenced was peripheral blood. The TCR comes from a woman aged 55-69 years with active or convalescent COVID-19. Here the CDR3 DNA reads TGTGCTAGTGGTTTGCCAGGGGATGGCTACACCTTC. Translation gives CASGLPGDGYTF.